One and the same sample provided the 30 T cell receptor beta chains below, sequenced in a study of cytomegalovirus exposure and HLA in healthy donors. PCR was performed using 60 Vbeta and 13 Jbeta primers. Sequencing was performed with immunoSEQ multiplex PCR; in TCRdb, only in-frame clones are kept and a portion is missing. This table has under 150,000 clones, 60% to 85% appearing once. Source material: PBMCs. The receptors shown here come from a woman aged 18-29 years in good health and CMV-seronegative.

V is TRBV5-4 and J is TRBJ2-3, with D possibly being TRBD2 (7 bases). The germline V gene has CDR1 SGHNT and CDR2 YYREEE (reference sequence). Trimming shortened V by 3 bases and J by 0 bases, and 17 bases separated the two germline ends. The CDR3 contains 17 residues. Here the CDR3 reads CASSSGRGGSSTDTQYF. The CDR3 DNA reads TGTGCCAGCAGCTCGGGGAGGGGGGGATCAAGCACAGATACGCAGTATTTT.

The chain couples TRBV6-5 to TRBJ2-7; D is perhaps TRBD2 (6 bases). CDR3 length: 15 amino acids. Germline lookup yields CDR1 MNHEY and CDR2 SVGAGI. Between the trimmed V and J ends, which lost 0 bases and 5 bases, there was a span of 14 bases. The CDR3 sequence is CASSYSSLAGNEQYF. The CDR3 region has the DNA TGTGCCAGCAGTTACTCAAGCCTGGCGGGAAACGAGCAGTACTTC.

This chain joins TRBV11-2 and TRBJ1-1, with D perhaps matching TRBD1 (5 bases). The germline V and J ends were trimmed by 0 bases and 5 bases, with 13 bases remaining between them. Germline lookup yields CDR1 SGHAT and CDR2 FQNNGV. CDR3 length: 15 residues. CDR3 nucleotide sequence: TGTGCCAGCAGCTTAGAATCGGGGGGAAGGACTGAAGCTTTCTTT. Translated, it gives CASSLESGGRTEAFF.

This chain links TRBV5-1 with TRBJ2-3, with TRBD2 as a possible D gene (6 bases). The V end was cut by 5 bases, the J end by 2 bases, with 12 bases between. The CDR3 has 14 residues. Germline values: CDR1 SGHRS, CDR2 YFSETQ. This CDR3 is CASSSGGLTDTQYF. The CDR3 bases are TGCGCCAGCAGTTCCGGGGGACTCACAGATACGCAGTATTTT. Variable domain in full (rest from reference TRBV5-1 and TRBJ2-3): KAGVTQTPRYLIKTRGQQVTLSCSPISGHRSVSWYQQTPGQGLQFLFEYFSETQRNKGNFPGRFSGRQFSNSRSEMNVSTLELGDSALYLCASSSGGLTDTQYFGPGTRLTVL.

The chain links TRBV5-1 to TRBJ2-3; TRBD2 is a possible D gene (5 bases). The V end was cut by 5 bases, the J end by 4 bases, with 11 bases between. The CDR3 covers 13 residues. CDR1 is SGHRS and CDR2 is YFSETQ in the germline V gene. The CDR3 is CASRDSSPDTQYF. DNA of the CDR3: TGCGCCAGCAGAGACTCTAGCCCAGATACGCAGTATTTT.

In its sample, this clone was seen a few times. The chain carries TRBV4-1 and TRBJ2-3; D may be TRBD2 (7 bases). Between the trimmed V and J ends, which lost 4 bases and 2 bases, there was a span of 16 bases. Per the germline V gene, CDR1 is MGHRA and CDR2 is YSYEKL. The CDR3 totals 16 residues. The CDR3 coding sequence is TGCGCCAGCAGCCGAGAGAAGGGGGGGTTCACAGATACGCAGTATTTT. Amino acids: CASSREKGGFTDTQYF.

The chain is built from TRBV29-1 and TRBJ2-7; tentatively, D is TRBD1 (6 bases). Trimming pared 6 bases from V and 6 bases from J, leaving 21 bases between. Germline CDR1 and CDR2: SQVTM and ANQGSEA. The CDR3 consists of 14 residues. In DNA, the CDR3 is TGCAGCGTCGGTCCAGGGGTCTCGATCTTCGAGCAGTACTTC. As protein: CSVGPGVSIFEQYF.

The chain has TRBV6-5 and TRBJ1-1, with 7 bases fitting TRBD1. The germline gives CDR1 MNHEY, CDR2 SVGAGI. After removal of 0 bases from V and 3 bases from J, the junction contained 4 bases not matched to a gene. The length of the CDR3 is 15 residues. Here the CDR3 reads CASSYSTQGDTEAFF. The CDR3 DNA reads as TGTGCCAGCAGTTACTCGACGCAGGGGGACACTGAAGCTTTCTTT.

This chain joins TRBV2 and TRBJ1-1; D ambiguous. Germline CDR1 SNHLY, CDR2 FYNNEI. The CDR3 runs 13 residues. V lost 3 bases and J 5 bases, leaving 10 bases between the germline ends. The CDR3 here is CASSDSPVTEAFF. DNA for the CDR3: TGTGCCAGCAGTGATTCCCCCGTTACTGAAGCTTTCTTT.

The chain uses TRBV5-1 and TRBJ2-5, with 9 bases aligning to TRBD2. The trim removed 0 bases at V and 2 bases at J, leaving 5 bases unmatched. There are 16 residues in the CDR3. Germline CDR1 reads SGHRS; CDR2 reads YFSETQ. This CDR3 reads CASSLVSSGAQETQYF. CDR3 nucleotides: TGCGCCAGCAGCTTGGTGTCTAGCGGGGCACAAGAGACCCAGTACTTC.

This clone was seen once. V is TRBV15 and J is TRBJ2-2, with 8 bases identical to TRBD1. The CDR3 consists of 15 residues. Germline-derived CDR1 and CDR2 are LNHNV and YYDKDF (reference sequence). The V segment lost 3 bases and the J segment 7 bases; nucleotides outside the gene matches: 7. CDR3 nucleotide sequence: TGTGCCACCAGCAGGGATACAGGGGGACTCGGGGAGCTGTTTTTT. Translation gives CATSRDTGGLGELFF.

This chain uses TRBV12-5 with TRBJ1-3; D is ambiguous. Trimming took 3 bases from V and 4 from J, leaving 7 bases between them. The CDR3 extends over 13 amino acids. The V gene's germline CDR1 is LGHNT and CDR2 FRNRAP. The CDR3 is CASGFREGNTIYF. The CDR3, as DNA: TGTGCTAGTGGTTTCCGGGAGGGAAACACCATATATTTT.

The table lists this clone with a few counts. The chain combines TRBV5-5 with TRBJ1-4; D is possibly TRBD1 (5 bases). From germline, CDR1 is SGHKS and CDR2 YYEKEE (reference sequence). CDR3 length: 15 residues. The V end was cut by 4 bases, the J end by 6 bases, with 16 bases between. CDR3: CASSVRLQGDEKLFF. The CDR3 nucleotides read TGTGCCAGCAGCGTACGACTCCAAGGGGATGAAAAACTGTTTTTT.

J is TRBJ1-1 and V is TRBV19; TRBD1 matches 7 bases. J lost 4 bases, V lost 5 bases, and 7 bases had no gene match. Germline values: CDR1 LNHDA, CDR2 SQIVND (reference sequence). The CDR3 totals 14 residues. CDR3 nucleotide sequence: TGTGCCAGTAGTCTCCAAGGACAGGCCACTGAAGCTTTCTTT. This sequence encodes CASSLQGQATEAFF. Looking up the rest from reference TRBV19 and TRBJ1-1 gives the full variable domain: DGGITQSPKYLFRKEGQNVTLSCEQNLNHDAMYWYRQDPGQGLRLIYYSQIVNDFQKGDIAEGYSVSREKKESFPLTVTSAQKNPTAFYLCASSLQGQATEAFFGQGTRLTVV.

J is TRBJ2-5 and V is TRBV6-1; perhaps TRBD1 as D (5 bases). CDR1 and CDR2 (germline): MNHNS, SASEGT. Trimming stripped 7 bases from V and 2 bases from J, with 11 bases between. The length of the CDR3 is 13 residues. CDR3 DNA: TGTGCCAGCACCGAAAACAGGCAAGAGACCCAGTACTTC. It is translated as CASTENRQETQYF.

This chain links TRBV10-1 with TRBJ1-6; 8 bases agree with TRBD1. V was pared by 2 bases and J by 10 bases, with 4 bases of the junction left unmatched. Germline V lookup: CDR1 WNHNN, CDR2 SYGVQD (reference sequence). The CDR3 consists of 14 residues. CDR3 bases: TGCGCCAGCAGTGAGGACAGGGGTGTCTCACCCCTCCACTTT. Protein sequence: CASSEDRGVSPLHF.

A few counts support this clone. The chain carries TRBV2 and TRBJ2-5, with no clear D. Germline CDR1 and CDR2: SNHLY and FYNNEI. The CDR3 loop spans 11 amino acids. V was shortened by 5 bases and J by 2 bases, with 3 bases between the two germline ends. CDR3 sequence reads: CASSSQETQYF. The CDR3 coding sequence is TGTGCCAGCAGTTCACAAGAGACCCAGTACTTC.

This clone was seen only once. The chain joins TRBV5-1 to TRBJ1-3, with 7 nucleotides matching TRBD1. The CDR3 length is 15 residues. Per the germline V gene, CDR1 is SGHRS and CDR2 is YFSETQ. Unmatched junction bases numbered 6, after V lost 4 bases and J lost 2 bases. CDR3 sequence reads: CASSRAQGAGNTIYF. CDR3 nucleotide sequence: TGCGCCAGCAGCCGTGCGCAGGGGGCTGGAAACACCATATATTTT.

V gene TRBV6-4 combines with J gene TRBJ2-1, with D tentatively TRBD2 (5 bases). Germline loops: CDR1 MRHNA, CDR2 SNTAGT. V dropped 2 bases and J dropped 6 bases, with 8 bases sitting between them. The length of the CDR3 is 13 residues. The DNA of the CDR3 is TGTGCCAGCAGTGACCCCACTAGCAATGAGCAGTTCTTC. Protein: CASSDPTSNEQFF.

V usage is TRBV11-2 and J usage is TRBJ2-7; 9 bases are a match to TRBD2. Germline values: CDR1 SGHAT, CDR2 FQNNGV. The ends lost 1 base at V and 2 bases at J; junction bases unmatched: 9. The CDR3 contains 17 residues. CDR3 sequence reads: CASSLGVRGLAPYEQYF. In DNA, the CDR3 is TGTGCCAGCAGCTTAGGGGTCCGGGGACTAGCCCCCTACGAGCAGTACTTC. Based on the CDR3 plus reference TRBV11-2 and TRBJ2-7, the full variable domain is EAGVAQSPRYKIIEKRQSVAFWCNPISGHATLYWYQQILGQGPKLLIQFQNNGVVDDSQLPKDRFSAERLKGVDSTLKIQPAKLEDSAVYLCASSLGVRGLAPYEQYFGPGTRLTVT.

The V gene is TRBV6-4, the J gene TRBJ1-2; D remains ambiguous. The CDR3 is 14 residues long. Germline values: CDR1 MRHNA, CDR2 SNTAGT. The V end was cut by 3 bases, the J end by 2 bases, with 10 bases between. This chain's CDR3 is CASSEMPVNYGYTF. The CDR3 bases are TGTGCCAGCAGTGAGATGCCGGTAAACTATGGCTACACCTTC.

The CDR3 is CASSYSPGEQYF. In nucleotides, the CDR3 is TGTGCCAGCAGTTACTCGCCGGGGGAGCAGTACTTC. The genes are TRBV6-5 and TRBJ2-7, with D possibly TRBD2 on 5 matching bases. The length of the CDR3 is 12 residues. The V gene lost 0 bases and the J gene lost 7 bases, with 7 bases spanning the gap. Germline CDR1 is MNHEY and CDR2 is SVGAGI.

The CDR3 nucleotides are TGTGCCAGCAGCGTAGGGGGACTAGCGGCCTCAGAGCAGTTCTTC. Translation: CASSVGGLAASEQFF. This chain uses TRBV9 with TRBJ2-1; 11 bases are a match to TRBD2. After removal of 0 bases from V and 10 bases from J, the junction contained 6 bases not matched to a gene. The CDR3 spans 15 residues. The V gene's germline CDR1 is SGDLS and CDR2 YYNGEE.

CDR3 sequence: CASSRPGESYNEQFF. CDR3 nucleotide sequence: TGTGCCAGCTCACGGCCCGGGGAATCCTACAATGAGCAGTTCTTC. V and J are TRBV18 and TRBJ2-1; perhaps TRBD2 as D (5 bases). Trimming cost V 4 bases and J 1 base, with 11 bases left between them. Germline V gene data show CDR1 as KGHSH and CDR2 as LQKENI. The CDR3 runs 15 residues.

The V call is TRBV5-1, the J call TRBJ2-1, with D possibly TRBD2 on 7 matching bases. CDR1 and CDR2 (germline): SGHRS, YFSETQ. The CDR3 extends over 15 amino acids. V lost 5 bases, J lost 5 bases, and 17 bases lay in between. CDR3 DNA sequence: TGCGCCAGCAGGGGGGGGCTGGGTTTCAACAATGAGCAGTTCTTC. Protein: CASRGGLGFNNEQFF.

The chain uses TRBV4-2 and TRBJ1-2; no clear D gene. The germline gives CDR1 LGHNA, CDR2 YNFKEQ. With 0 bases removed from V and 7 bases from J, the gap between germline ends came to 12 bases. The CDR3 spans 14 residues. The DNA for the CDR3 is TGTGCCAGCAGCCAAGATCAGACAACCAGTGGCTACACCTTC. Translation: CASSQDQTTSGYTF.

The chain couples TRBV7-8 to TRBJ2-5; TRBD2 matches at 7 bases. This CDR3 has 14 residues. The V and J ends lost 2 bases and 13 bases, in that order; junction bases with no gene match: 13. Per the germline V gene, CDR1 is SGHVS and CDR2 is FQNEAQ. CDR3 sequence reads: CASSLLASGGPRYF. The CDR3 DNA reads TGTGCCAGCAGCTTATTGGCTAGCGGAGGCCCGCGGTACTTC.

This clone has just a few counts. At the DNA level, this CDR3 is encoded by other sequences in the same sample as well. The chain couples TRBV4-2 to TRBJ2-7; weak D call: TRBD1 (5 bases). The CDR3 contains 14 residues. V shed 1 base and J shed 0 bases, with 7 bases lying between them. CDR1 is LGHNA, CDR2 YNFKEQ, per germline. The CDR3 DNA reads TGTGCCAGCAGCCAAGCCGACAGCTCCTACGAGCAGTACTTC. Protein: CASSQADSSYEQYF.

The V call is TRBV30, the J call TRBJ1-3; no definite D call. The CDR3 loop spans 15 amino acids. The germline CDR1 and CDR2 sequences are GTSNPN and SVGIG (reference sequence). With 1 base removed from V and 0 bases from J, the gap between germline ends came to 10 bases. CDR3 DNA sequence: TGTGCCTGGAGTGGGGAGAACCTCTCTGGAAACACCATATATTTT. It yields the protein CAWSGENLSGNTIYF.

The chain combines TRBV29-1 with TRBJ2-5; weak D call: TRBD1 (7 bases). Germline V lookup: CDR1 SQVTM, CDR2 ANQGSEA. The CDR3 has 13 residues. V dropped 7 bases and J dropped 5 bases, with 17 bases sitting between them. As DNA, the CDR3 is TGCAGCGAGGTCCAGGGGGGAGGTGAGACCCAGTACTTC. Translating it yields CSEVQGGGETQYF.